This T cell receptor beta chain was observed in a study of OX40 agonist ivuxolimab in advanced cancers. This CDR3 is 17 amino acids long. CDR1 is MGHRA, CDR2 YSYEKL, per germline. V dropped 3 bases and J dropped 0; count of bases not matched to a gene: 7. Libraries were prepared by immunoSEQ multiplex PCR; TCRdb keeps only in-frame clonotypes and omits some of them. The sample records 13,000 to 15,000 clones, roughly 87% being singletons. The source material was CD4+ or CD8+ T cells sorted from blood, sampled in a trial of the OX40 agonist ivuxolimab. The sequence derives from an adult with an advanced solid tumor such as melanoma, head and neck, liver or kidney cancer. The chain links TRBV4-1 to TRBJ2-3, with 9 bases matching TRBD2. In DNA form, the CDR3 reads TGCGCCAGCAGCCAGCTGTTAGCGGGGGTAAGCACAGATACGCAGTATTTT. This codes for CASSQLLAGVSTDTQYF.